One sample yielded the 29 T cell receptor beta chains listed below, sequenced in a study of cytomegalovirus exposure and HLA in healthy donors (dated by TCRdb to about 2017). The library was obtained by the immunoSEQ multiplex PCR assay. For the multiplex PCR, a mixture combining 60 forward primers for TCR Vbeta segments and 13 reverse primers for TCR Jbeta segments was used. TCRdb obtained this table from immuneACCESS and retained in-frame rearrangements with V and J assigned. These tables miss some clones; where compared with another copy, unresolved V genes account for less than half of the shortfall, and the remainder is unexplained. Within this sample are some 180,000 clones, with nearly 80% of them counted one time only. The biggest ten clones account for approximately 2.6% of the sample. The material sequenced was PBMCs. The receptors here all came from a female donor in good health and CMV-seronegative.

This chain uses TRBV5-1 with TRBJ2-7; the D gene is possibly TRBD2 (6 bases). The CDR3 spans 14 residues. Per germline, CDR1 SGHRS and CDR2 YFSETQ. The ends were cut back, 4 bases at V and 3 bases at J, with 14 bases in the middle. Here the CDR3 reads CASSPGGGYYEQYF. In DNA form, the CDR3 reads TGCGCCAGCAGCCCTGGGGGAGGCTACTACGAGCAGTACTTC.

This clone was observed once. The rearrangement joins TRBV7-9 to TRBJ2-1; 8 bases map to TRBD2. The germline V gene has CDR1 SEHNR and CDR2 FQNEAQ (reference sequence). Trimming at V came to 2 bases and at J to 12 bases, leaving 12 bases not matched to a gene. The CDR3 runs 15 residues. The CDR3 DNA follows: TGTGCCAGCAGCTTAAGGTTGGGGCGGGGGGAAGGGCAGTTCTTC. Translating gives CASSLRLGRGEGQFF.

The rearrangement uses TRBV28 and TRBJ1-2, with TRBD1 matching 7 bases. V was pared by 6 bases and J by 7 bases, with 8 bases of the junction left unmatched. The CDR3 sequence is 13 residues long. CDR1 is MDHEN and CDR2 is SYDVKM in the germline V gene. The CDR3 bases are TGTGCCAGCAGCCCGGGACAGACAGCTGGCTACACCTTC. As protein: CASSPGQTAGYTF.

In its sample, this clone was seen a few times. The chain uses TRBV30 and TRBJ1-2; perhaps TRBD1 as D (5 bases). CDR1 GTSNPN and CDR2 SVGIG come from the germline V gene (reference sequence). The CDR3 consists of 15 residues. The V end was cut by 2 bases, the J end by 2 bases, with 15 bases between. CDR3 coding DNA: TGTGCCTGGAGTACCACGGGGGGAGGGAACTATGGCTACACCTTC. Its protein is CAWSTTGGGNYGYTF.

This clone was detected only a few times. This rearrangement joins TRBV6-4 to TRBJ2-1, with D possibly TRBD2 on 6 matching bases. Germline values: CDR1 MRHNA, CDR2 SNTAGT. V shed 0 bases and J shed 8 bases, with 11 bases lying between them. The CDR3 runs 14 residues. As DNA, the CDR3 is TGTGCCAGCAGTGACTCGACTAGTTCCCATGAGCAGTTCTTC. Its protein product is CASSDSTSSHEQFF.

V and J are TRBV11-3 and TRBJ2-5; no clear D. CDR3 size: 12 residues. Trimming stripped 4 bases from V and 3 bases from J, with 6 bases between. Looked up from germline, CDR1 is SGHNT and CDR2 is YENEEA. The CDR3 is CASSSRKETQYF. The CDR3 DNA is TGTGCCAGCAGCTCGAGAAAAGAGACCCAGTACTTC.

The V and J genes are TRBV2 and TRBJ2-7, with TRBD2 matching over 8 bases. Per germline, CDR1 SNHLY and CDR2 FYNNEI. This CDR3 spans 12 amino acids. The junction had 6 bases not matched to a gene; V was cut back by 8 bases and J by 6 bases. In DNA, the CDR3 is TGTGCCAGCGGTCAACTAGCGGTCGAGCAGTACTTC. This translates into CASGQLAVEQYF.

This chain connects TRBV7-9 to TRBJ2-1; 11 nucleotides line up with TRBD2. Germline V gene data show CDR1 as SEHNR and CDR2 as FQNEAQ (reference sequence). Germline trimming cut 5 bases from V and 4 bases from J; bases unmatched to any gene: 4. This CDR3 has 15 residues. CDR3 in DNA: TGTGCCAGCAGCCCCTCTAGCGGGGGGTACAATGAGCAGTTCTTC. Its protein product is CASSPSSGGYNEQFF.

This clone showed up just once. The V call is TRBV9, the J call TRBJ2-2, with unresolved D. CDR1 is SGDLS, CDR2 YYNGEE, per germline. V shed 1 base and J shed 7 bases, with 17 bases lying between them. The CDR3 covers 16 residues. This chain's CDR3 is CASSVIASGYLGELFF. The CDR3 bases are TGTGCCAGCAGCGTAATAGCTAGTGGTTACCTCGGGGAGCTGTTTTTT.

The V call is TRBV6-5, the J call TRBJ1-2, with D tentatively TRBD1 (5 bases). The CDR3 sequence is 14 residues long. Germline CDR1 reads MNHEY; CDR2 reads SVGAGI. V was trimmed by 2 bases and J by 6 bases, leaving 13 bases between them. CDR3: CASSYAGDPHGYTF. The CDR3, as DNA: TGTGCCAGCAGTTACGCGGGGGACCCCCATGGCTACACCTTC.

The count of this clone is one. The chain joins TRBV7-2 to TRBJ2-3; the D gene is possibly TRBD2 (6 bases). V was clipped by 3 bases and J by 1 base, with 8 bases between them. The CDR3 runs to 14 residues. CDR1 is SGHTA and CDR2 is FQGNSA in the germline V gene. The CDR3 coding sequence is TGTGCCAGCAGCTTCTCTAGCGGCACAGATACGCAGTATTTT. Its translation is CASSFSSGTDTQYF.

The gene calls are TRBV5-1 and TRBJ2-1; weak D call: TRBD1 (6 bases). CDR1 is SGHRS, CDR2 YFSETQ, per germline. The CDR3 totals 14 residues. The ends were cut back, 0 bases at V and 8 bases at J, with 12 bases in the middle. The CDR3 spells CASSLAQGSHEQFF. The DNA for the CDR3 is TGCGCCAGCAGCTTGGCACAGGGTTCGCATGAGCAGTTCTTC.

The CDR3 nucleotides are TGTGCCAGCAGTGAGGACAGGGGGCGTAAAGGCTACACCTTC. Protein: CASSEDRGRKGYTF. The genes are TRBV6-1 and TRBJ1-2; 11 nucleotides align to TRBD1. The V gene's germline CDR1 is MNHNS and CDR2 SASEGT. Trimming at V came to 3 bases and at J to 8 bases, leaving 5 bases not matched to a gene. This CDR3 has 14 amino acids.

V gene TRBV5-6 combines with J gene TRBJ2-1; 7 nucleotides line up with TRBD1. V dropped 3 bases and J dropped 3; count of bases not matched to a gene: 6. CDR1 is SGHDT and CDR2 is YYEEEE in the germline V gene. The CDR3 is 15 residues long. For the CDR3, the DNA is TGTGCCAGCAGCTCCTGGGACAGCAACTACAATGAGCAGTTCTTC. It codes for CASSSWDSNYNEQFF. Full variable domain (rest looked up from reference TRBV5-6 and TRBJ2-1): DAGVTQSPTHLIKTRGQQVTLRCSPKSGHDTVSWYQQALGQGPQFIFQYYEEEERQRGNFPDRFSGHQFPNYSSELNVNALLLGDSALYLCASSSWDSNYNEQFFGPGTRLTVL.

This sequence joins TRBV15 and TRBJ2-5; D gene ambiguous. The CDR3 spans 13 residues. V was pared by 1 base and J by 0 bases, with 3 bases between. Germline V gene sequence: CDR1 LNHNV, CDR2 YYDKDF (reference sequence). CDR3 loop: CATSRVNQETQYF. CDR3 nucleotides: TGTGCCACCAGCAGAGTAAACCAAGAGACCCAGTACTTC.

This chain uses TRBV7-2 with TRBJ2-7, with 10 positions matching TRBD2. With V trimmed by 3 bases and J by 2 bases, 13 bases remained unmatched. CDR1 SGHTA and CDR2 FQGNSA come from the germline V gene. The CDR3 runs 18 residues. The CDR3 coding sequence is TGTGCCAGCAGCTTCTATAGTTCCGGACTAGCGGCCGCCTACGAGCAGTACTTC. Its protein is CASSFYSSGLAAAYEQYF. The full variable domain, completed using reference TRBV7-2 and TRBJ2-7, is GAGVSQSPSNKVTEKGKDVELRCDPISGHTALYWYRQSLGQGLEFLIYFQGNSAPDKSGLPSDRFSAERTGGSVSTLTIQRTQQEDSAVYLCASSFYSSGLAAAYEQYFGPGTRLTVT.

The J gene is TRBJ1-2, the V gene TRBV27; TRBD1 matches at 10 bases. CDR1 MNHEY and CDR2 SMNVEV come from the germline V gene (reference sequence). V gave up 1 base and J gave up 7 bases; unmatched junction bases: 6. There are 15 residues in the CDR3. In nucleotides, the CDR3 is TGTGCCAGCAGTTTATTGGGACAGGGGACCGGTGGCTACACCTTC. As protein: CASSLLGQGTGGYTF.

This chain joins TRBV13 and TRBJ2-1; TRBD2 might be the D (6 bases). Germline CDR1 reads PRHDT; CDR2 reads FYEKMQ (reference sequence). Trimming took off 3 bases at V and 10 bases at J, with 13 bases between the two ends. This CDR3 has 13 amino acids. DNA for the CDR3: TGTGCCAGCAGCTTCTCTAGGAGGGGCGAGCAGTTCTTC. The encoded protein is CASSFSRRGEQFF.

This chain joins TRBV4-3 and TRBJ2-3; possible D gene TRBD2, 5 bases. The CDR3 runs 14 residues. V was cut by 1 base and J by 2 bases, with 7 bases left in between. Germline V gene data show CDR1 as LGHNA and CDR2 as YSLEER. The CDR3 protein is CASSQGLNTDTQYF. The CDR3 DNA reads as TGCGCCAGCAGCCAAGGACTAAACACAGATACGCAGTATTTT.

The chain couples TRBV7-8 to TRBJ2-1; D not resolved. Germline V gene data show CDR1 as SGHVS and CDR2 as FQNEAQ. With 0 bases removed from V and 6 bases from J, the gap between germline ends came to 6 bases. The CDR3 is made up of 13 amino acids. CDR3 sequence reads: CASSLAERNEQFF. The CDR3 coding sequence is TGTGCCAGCAGCTTAGCGGAGCGCAATGAGCAGTTCTTC.

CDR3 in DNA: TGTGCCAGCAGCTCACTACTAGCGGGGGGTGCAGATACGCAGTATTTT. The encoded protein is CASSSLLAGGADTQYF. This chain joins TRBV7-9 and TRBJ2-3; 12 positions match TRBD2. The germline V gene has CDR1 SEHNR and CDR2 FQNEAQ (reference sequence). The length of the CDR3 is 16 residues. After removal of 4 bases from V and 4 bases from J, the junction contained 6 bases not matched to a gene. The full variable domain, rest sourced from reference TRBV7-9 and TRBJ2-3, is DTGVSQNPRHKITKRGQNVTFRCDPISEHNRLYWYRQTLGQGPEFLTYFQNEAQLEKSRLLSDRFSAERPKGSFSTLEIQRTEQGDSAMYLCASSSLLAGGADTQYFGPGTRLTVL.

The CDR3: CASTLSPASGITDTQYF. In nucleotides, the CDR3 is TGTGCCAGCACTCTAAGTCCGGCTAGCGGGATCACAGATACGCAGTATTTT. V usage is TRBV27 and J usage is TRBJ2-3; 9 bases are shared with TRBD2. Trimming removed 7 bases from V and 2 bases from J; junction bases left unmatched: 13. CDR1 is MNHEY and CDR2 is SMNVEV in the germline V gene (reference sequence). This CDR3 comprises 17 residues.

This clone was recorded a few times. V is TRBV7-2 and J is TRBJ1-2; D perhaps matches TRBD1 (6 bases). Germline-derived CDR1 and CDR2 are SGHTA and FQGNSA. Trimming shortened V by 1 base and J by 2 bases, and 8 bases separated the two germline ends. The length of the CDR3 is 14 residues. The DNA for the CDR3 is TGTGCCAGCAGCTTAGACAGGGCAAACTATGGCTACACCTTC. It encodes CASSLDRANYGYTF.

As regards this clone: Other DNA sequences within the sample encode an identical CDR3. This chain links TRBV18 with TRBJ2-5; 8 bases line up with TRBD1. CDR1 and CDR2 (germline): KGHSH, LQKENI. This CDR3 is built from 14 residues. V dropped 3 bases and J dropped 5; count of bases not matched to a gene: 5. The CDR3 region has the DNA TGTGCCAGCTCACCGGACAGGGTTTCGGAGACCCAGTACTTC. It is translated as CASSPDRVSETQYF.

The chain carries TRBV6-5 and TRBJ2-2; D unclear. The CDR3 extends over 13 amino acids. Trimming shortened V by 4 bases and J by 7 bases, and 10 bases separated the two germline ends. The germline V gene encodes CDR1 MNHEY and CDR2 SVGAGI. CDR3: CASSFTSGGELFF. The CDR3 DNA follows: TGTGCCAGCAGTTTCACTTCCGGCGGGGAGCTGTTTTTT.

This clone was picked up a small number of times. The genes are TRBV5-1 and TRBJ1-3, with D uncertain. This CDR3 comprises 15 residues. Germline V gene sequence: CDR1 SGHRS, CDR2 YFSETQ. Trimming removed 5 bases at V and 1 base at J, with 13 bases between. This CDR3 reads CASSPFGRSGNTIYF. The CDR3, as DNA: TGCGCCAGCAGTCCTTTCGGGAGATCTGGAAACACCATATATTTT.

This clone was observed a single time. CDR3 coding DNA: TGTGCCAGCAGTTCAAACCCGACAGGTCCCCTCAGGGCCAACGTCCTGACTTTC. Translation gives CASSSNPTGPLRANVLTF. V is TRBV28 and J is TRBJ2-6, with D perhaps matching TRBD1 (6 bases). The V end was cut by 4 bases, the J end by 5 bases, with 21 bases between. The CDR3 sequence is 18 residues long. CDR1 and CDR2 (germline): MDHEN, SYDVKM. The variable domain in full, with the rest retrieved from reference TRBV28 and TRBJ2-6, is DVKVTQSSRYLVKRTGEKVFLECVQDMDHENMFWYRQDPGLGLRLIYFSYDVKMKEKGDIPEGYSVSREKKERFSLILESASTNQTSMYLCASSSNPTGPLRANVLTFGAGSRLTVL.

This rearrangement joins TRBV5-1 to TRBJ2-5, with D possibly TRBD1 on 5 matching bases. The J call may be incorrect, as the DNA end agrees better with TRBJ2-7. CDR1 is SGHRS, CDR2 YFSETQ, per germline. This CDR3 has 14 residues. CDR3 coding DNA: TGCGCCAGCAGCTTGGTTTGGGGCAGCTACGAGCAGTACTTC. It specifies CASSLVWGSYEQYF.

The CDR3 bases are TGTGCCAACCAGGGCCTCTATGGCTACACCTTC. This translates into CANQGLYGYTF. V and J are TRBV10-3 and TRBJ1-2; perhaps TRBD1 as D (5 bases). The CDR3 covers 11 residues. V shed 10 bases and J shed 4 bases, with 10 bases lying between them. CDR1 is ENHRY, CDR2 SYGVKD, per germline.